This T cell receptor (beta chain) was identified during a study of CXCR3-negative and CXCR3-positive naive CD8 T cells. The study, taken as a whole, reports: More hydrophobic TRB CDR3s were found in CXCR3-positive naive cells than in CXCR3-negative naive cells. Memory CD8+ cells showed much lower diversity, while both naive subsets were comparably high. Naive CXCR3-positive and CXCR3-negative cells shared similar TRBV-TRBJ usage, unlike memory cells.

With respect to this clonotype: Its antigen remains unidentified.

The TRB libraries of cDNA were built by UMI-labeled 5' RACE. From its re-call of the 5' RACE reads, TCRdb lists each CDR3 protein once, without DNA. The sample data list 85,000 to 90,000 distinct CDR3 sequences. The CDR3 spans 13 residues. The chain is built from TRBV12-3 or TRBV12-4 and TRBJ1-6. This TCR was recovered from a human donor in good health. Some clones in this sample may be carry-over from other donors' samples. The specimen sequenced was naive CXCR3+ CD8+ T cells from blood. Subset denoted: CD45RO-CCR7+CD27+CD95- naive CD8+ T cells expressing CXCR3 (TNR3+). The CDR3 loop reads CASSLGVNSPLHF.